This TCR beta chain was obtained from a study of low-dose radiotherapy and immunotherapy resistance in tumors. Across the whole study: Members of Cohort 2 were treated with 1 Gy per fraction every two weeks; their total was 13 Gy over 26 weeks. Intravenous ipilimumab 1 mg/kg every six weeks was given with nivolumab 240 mg every two weeks. Intravenous cyclophosphamide 200 mg/m2 was given every two weeks, one day before radiation and immunotherapy.

Primers used for first-strand cDNA, a TRAV- and TRBV-specific set, covered both alpha and beta chains. For amplifying TCRs, the PCR ran for around 20 cycles with Phusion, which was used together with a constant-region primer and the adapter on the V primers. Each CDR3 protein is one row after TCRdb ran MiXCR on the reads. The table has tens of thousands of distinct CDR3 sequences, around 31% seen once. The V segment lost 5 bases and the J segment 6 bases; nucleotides outside the gene matches: 5. The CDR3 has 15 residues. Germline V gene data show CDR1 as MDHEN and CDR2 as SYDVKM. Time point defined: before trial treatment.

The chain combines TRBV28 with TRBJ2-2; TRBD1 agrees at 11 bases. This sample comprised PBMCs, obtained before treatment. This receptor was identified in a female donor with ovarian cancer. DNA of the CDR3: TGTGCCAGCAGTCGCCGGGACAGGGGGGCCGGGGAGCTGTTTTTT. Residues: CASSRRDRGAGELFF.